This T cell receptor beta chain appears in the sequencing data of a study of OX40 agonist ivuxolimab in advanced cancers. Whole-study context: Patients received the agonistic anti-OX40 (CD134) antibody ivuxolimab. Hepatocellular carcinoma, melanoma, renal cell or head and neck cancer was diagnosed in the dose-escalation patients. Enrollees could have had prior anti-PD-1, anti-PD-L1 or anti-CTLA-4 therapy, which around 43% had received.

Data came from immunoSEQ multiplex PCR; TCRdb stores just in-frame clones and leaves some out. This table holds about 61,000 clones, 86% found once. Study-level findings and limits: More expanded clones were found, on average, in CD8+ than in CD4+ T cells.

Turning to this clone: The target antigen is unknown.

This CDR3 contains 13 residues. Trimming pared 7 bases from V and 5 bases from J, leaving 15 bases between. Germline CDR1 is SGHDN and CDR2 is FVKESK. The J gene is TRBJ2-7, the V gene TRBV14; perhaps TRBD2 as D (5 bases). Sequenced here: CD4+ or CD8+ T cells sorted from blood, sampled in a trial of the OX40 agonist ivuxolimab. This TCR came from an adult with an advanced solid tumor such as melanoma, head and neck, liver or kidney cancer. CDR3 loop: CASTRGQIHEQYF. CDR3 sequence (DNA): TGTGCCAGCACCAGAGGGCAGATCCACGAGCAGTACTTC.